These 14 T cell receptor beta chains were all obtained from the same sample, sequenced in a study of T cells in Graves' hyperthyroidism and ophthalmopathy. Amplification of TCR beta CDR3 regions used RNA as the template. Researchers ran a first-round RT-PCR on the TCR CDR3 using the HTBI primer set. MiXCR, run by TCRdb on the multiplex PCR reads, gives a single entry per CDR3 protein. The sample carries about 400,000 distinct CDR3 sequences, roughly 14% recorded once. The sequencing sample was made of blood. Receptors were obtained from a woman younger than 45 with Graves' ophthalmopathy.

Many counts were recorded for this clonotype. This chain joins TRBV10-3 and TRBJ1-2; maybe TRBD1 (5 bases). Per the germline V gene, CDR1 is ENHRY and CDR2 is SYGVKD. V shed 5 bases and J shed 1 base, with 17 bases lying between them. CDR3 length: 16 residues. CDR3 coding DNA: TGTGCCATCAGTCATACCGGGACGGCAAATAACTATGGCTACACCTTC. Residues: CAISHTGTANNYGYTF.

The rearrangement links TRBV6-5 to TRBJ1-2; D is unresolved. Trimming removed 0 bases from V and 4 bases from J, with 18 bases in between. Germline lookup yields CDR1 MNHEY and CDR2 SVGAGI. This CDR3 contains 17 residues. In DNA form, the CDR3 reads TGTGCCAGCAGTTACTCCGATCTAGCCAGTAGACTCTATGGCTACACCTTC. Translating it yields CASSYSDLASRLYGYTF.

This clonotype was detected many times. The gene calls are TRBV29-1 and TRBJ2-2, with 9 bases identical to TRBD1. Per the germline V gene, CDR1 is SQVTM and CDR2 is ANQGSEA. The CDR3 has 12 amino acids. V lost 4 bases to trimming and J lost 6 bases; unmatched junction nucleotides: 0. In nucleotides, the CDR3 is TGCAGCGTTGGGACAGGGGCCGGGGAGCTGTTTTTT. Its translation: CSVGTGAGELFF.

This chain joins TRBV7-9 and TRBJ2-1; D is undetermined. The CDR3 is made up of 13 amino acids. Germline assignment: CDR1 SEHNR and CDR2 FQNEAQ (reference sequence). Trimming stripped 8 bases from V and 2 bases from J, with 10 bases between. CDR3 loop: CASFSATYNEQFF. CDR3 coding DNA: TGTGCCAGCTTTTCGGCTACCTACAATGAGCAGTTCTTC. The full variable domain, its missing parts supplied by reference TRBV7-9 and TRBJ2-1, is DTGVSQNPRHKITKRGQNVTFRCDPISEHNRLYWYRQTLGQGPEFLTYFQNEAQLEKSRLLSDRFSAERPKGSFSTLEIQRTEQGDSAMYLCASFSATYNEQFFGPGTRLTVL.

In this sample, this clonotype turned up a few times. The genes are TRBV27 and TRBJ2-1; 7 bases fit TRBD2. Germline V gives CDR1 MNHEY, CDR2 SMNVEV (reference sequence). V lost 1 base and J lost 2; bases outside the gene matches: 5. The CDR3 has 16 residues. This chain's CDR3 is CASSLFVSGAYNEQFF. As DNA, the CDR3 is TGTGCCAGCAGTTTATTTGTAAGCGGGGCCTACAATGAGCAGTTCTTC.

This clonotype was seen a few times. The chain links TRBV6-1 to TRBJ1-6; 9 nucleotides match TRBD1. This CDR3 has 18 residues. Unmatched junction bases numbered 11, after V lost 6 bases and J lost 2 bases. Germline CDR1 and CDR2: MNHNS and SASEGT. The CDR3 reads CASSPIHGDRAYNSPLHF. CDR3 in DNA: TGTGCCAGCAGCCCCATTCATGGGGACAGGGCCTATAATTCACCCCTCCACTTT.

This chain joins TRBV6-5 and TRBJ1-3, with D tentatively TRBD1 (5 bases). The germline V gene encodes CDR1 MNHEY and CDR2 SVGAGI. The CDR3 runs to 15 residues. V was pared by 7 bases and J by 0 bases, with 13 bases between. CDR3 DNA: TGTGCCAGCACCTCAACAGGAAGCTCTGGAAACACCATATATTTT. It specifies CASTSTGSSGNTIYF.

Of note for this clonotype: Just one base apart from a much larger clone, this may be a read error. The CDR3 spells CASGLRGHESNQPQHF. As DNA, the CDR3 is TGTGCCAGCGGCTTAAGGGGACACGAAAGCAATCAGCCCCAGCATTTT. This chain uses TRBV7-8 with TRBJ1-5; TRBD1 might be the D (6 bases). Germline CDR1 and CDR2: SGHVS and FQNEAQ. This CDR3 comprises 16 residues.

This clonotype was recorded a few times. The chain couples TRBV4-2 to TRBJ1-5; the match to TRBD1 covers 7 bases. The CDR3 runs 16 residues. Germline CDR1 LGHNA, CDR2 YNFKEQ. V shed 0 bases and J 7 bases; nucleotides not matched to a gene: 9. The CDR3 region is CASSQEIRQGFQPQHF. CDR3 bases: TGTGCCAGCAGCCAAGAAATTCGACAGGGATTCCAGCCCCAGCATTTT.

In its sample, this clonotype was seen many times. The chain carries TRBV5-1 and TRBJ2-7, with a tentative D call TRBD2 (5 bases). Looked up from germline, CDR1 is SGHRS and CDR2 is YFSETQ. V was clipped by 4 bases and J by 6 bases, with 17 bases between them. This CDR3 comprises 14 residues. The CDR3 DNA sequence: TGCGCCAGCAGCCCGGCCGCGGGTTCCCTCGAGCAGTACTTC. This encodes CASSPAAGSLEQYF. Based on the CDR3 plus reference TRBV5-1 and TRBJ2-7, the full variable domain is KAGVTQTPRYLIKTRGQQVTLSCSPISGHRSVSWYQQTPGQGLQFLFEYFSETQRNKGNFPGRFSGRQFSNSRSEMNVSTLELGDSALYLCASSPAAGSLEQYFGPGTRLTVT.

This clonotype was seen many times. The chain couples TRBV27 to TRBJ1-2; D possibly corresponds to TRBD1 (5 bases). The CDR3 consists of 15 residues. Germline lookup yields CDR1 MNHEY and CDR2 SMNVEV (reference sequence). Between the trimmed V and J ends, which lost 5 bases and 6 bases, there was a span of 19 bases. CDR3: CASSTPGTGRDGYTF. The CDR3 DNA reads TGTGCCAGCAGTACCCCCGGGACCGGAAGAGATGGCTACACCTTC.

The chain combines TRBV11-2 with TRBJ2-1, with 9 bases identical to TRBD2. CDR3 length: 15 amino acids. Per the germline V gene, CDR1 is SGHAT and CDR2 is FQNNGV. The junction had 4 bases not matched to a gene; V was cut back by 1 base and J by 6 bases. The chain's CDR3 is CASSLVGSGGNEQFF. The CDR3, as DNA: TGTGCCAGCAGCTTAGTAGGTAGCGGGGGCAATGAGCAGTTCTTC. The full variable domain, rest sourced from reference TRBV11-2 and TRBJ2-1, is EAGVAQSPRYKIIEKRQSVAFWCNPISGHATLYWYQQILGQGPKLLIQFQNNGVVDDSQLPKDRFSAERLKGVDSTLKIQPAKLEDSAVYLCASSLVGSGGNEQFFGPGTRLTVL.

This clonotype occurred a few times. This chain connects TRBV27 to TRBJ1-6; D unresolved. V lost 5 bases and J lost 0, with 17 bases in between. The CDR3 sequence is 18 residues long. The V gene's germline CDR1 is MNHEY and CDR2 SMNVEV (reference sequence). The CDR3: CASSPRADFSSYNSPLHF. DNA of the CDR3: TGTGCCAGCAGTCCCAGAGCGGACTTTAGCTCCTATAATTCACCCCTCCACTTT.

This clonotype was observed at least ten times. This chain joins TRBV18 and TRBJ1-1, with D possibly TRBD1 on 5 matching bases. V was trimmed by 3 bases and J by 5 bases, leaving 16 bases between them. Germline-derived CDR1 and CDR2 are KGHSH and LQKENI. The CDR3 contains 15 residues. CDR3 coding DNA: TGTGCCAGCTCACCGGGTAGCAGGGCTTGGACTGAAGCTTTCTTT. Translating it yields CASSPGSRAWTEAFF.